A selection of T cell receptor beta chains follows, all from one sample in a study of OX40 agonist ivuxolimab in advanced cancers. Profiled with immunoSEQ multiplex PCR; TCRdb holds only in-frame clones, not every one. The sample lists about 91,000 clones, around four fifths occurring once. The source material was CD4+ or CD8+ T cells sorted from blood, sampled in a trial of the OX40 agonist ivuxolimab. The receptor source for this set is an adult with an advanced solid tumor such as melanoma, head and neck, liver or kidney cancer. Both conserved end residues are part of each CDR3. D genes are given only for firm matches. The size field is filled for only some rows; it gives once, few, many or a size class.

V gene,J gene,clone size,D gene,CDR3 protein,CDR3 DNA
TRBV2,TRBJ1-6,.,.,CASQQGPMVPLHF,TGTGCCAGCCAGCAGGGACCTATGGTACCCCTCCACTTT
TRBV15,TRBJ2-3,.,TRBD2,CATSLWDYPSTDTQYF,TGTGCCACCAGCCTTTGGGACTACCCTAGCACAGATACGCAGTATTTT
TRBV7-2,TRBJ2-3,few,TRBD2,CASSFASGGRTDTQYF,TGTGCCAGCAGCTTCGCTAGCGGGGGGCGTACAGATACGCAGTATTTT
TRBV9,TRBJ2-3,.,TRBD1,CASSVALKGASTDTQYF,TGTGCCAGCAGCGTAGCACTGAAGGGGGCGAGTACAGATACGCAGTATTTT
TRBV6-1,TRBJ1-1,.,TRBD1,CASSTLTGGGTEAFF,TGTGCCAGCAGTACGTTAACAGGGGGCGGCACTGAAGCTTTCTTT
TRBV7-9,TRBJ2-5,.,TRBD2,CASSQAGGSQTQYF,TGTGCCAGCAGCCAAGCGGGGGGGTCCCAGACCCAGTACTTC
TRBV2,TRBJ1-2,.,.,CASSLWTEGYTF,TGTGCCAGCAGTCTATGGACGGAAGGCTACACCTTC
TRBV9,TRBJ1-3,few,TRBD1,CASSAQGAPGNTIYF,TGTGCCAGCAGCGCACAGGGGGCACCGGGAAACACCATATATTTT
TRBV29-1,TRBJ2-4,once,.,CSVIQTYIQYF,TGCAGCGTTATACAGACTTACATTCAGTACTTC
TRBV7-2,TRBJ2-3,few,.,CASSSEFIDTQYF,TGTGCCAGCAGCTCGGAATTTATAGATACGCAGTATTTT
TRBV7-2,TRBJ1-2,few,.,CASSSSDKMAGYTF,TGTGCCAGCAGCTCAAGTGACAAGATGGCTGGCTACACCTTC
TRBV6-6,TRBJ1-2,few,.,CASSPQGNYGYTF,TGTGCCAGCAGTCCACAGGGTAACTATGGCTACACCTTC
TRBV7-2,TRBJ1-2,.,.,CASSLAPANYGYTF,TGTGCCAGCAGCTTAGCGCCGGCTAACTATGGCTACACCTTC
TRBV6-5,TRBJ1-4,.,.,CASSYNGLSEELFF,TGTGCCAGCAGTTATAATGGACTTTCTGAAGAACTGTTTTTT
TRBV14,TRBJ1-2,.,.,CASSQTTNYGYTF,TGTGCCAGCAGCCAGACAACCAACTATGGCTACACCTTC
TRBV7-9,TRBJ1-2,.,TRBD1,CASSLAEGTGGYTF,TGTGCCAGCAGCTTAGCGGAGGGGACAGGTGGCTACACCTTC
TRBV4-1,TRBJ1-2,once,.,CASSQSPSEAYGYTF,TGCGCCAGCAGCCAGTCACCCTCGGAGGCCTATGGCTACACCTTC
TRBV2,TRBJ2-5,.,TRBD2,CASGRELGWETQYF,TGTGCCAGCGGGCGGGAGTTGGGATGGGAGACCCAGTACTTC
TRBV10-3,TRBJ2-5,.,.,CAIAGSWETQYF,TGTGCCATAGCGGGCTCCTGGGAGACCCAGTACTTC
TRBV28,TRBJ2-3,.,.,CASSPSTDTQYF,TGTGCCAGCAGTCCGAGCACAGATACGCAGTATTTT
TRBV4-1,TRBJ2-2,few,TRBD2,CASSQGTSGYTGELFF,TGCGCCAGCAGCCAGGGGACTAGCGGCTACACCGGGGAGCTGTTTTTT
TRBV19,TRBJ1-1,.,TRBD1,CASKWDSRMNTEAFF,TGTGCCAGTAAGTGGGACAGCCGGATGAACACTGAAGCTTTCTTT